This T cell receptor beta chain was recovered during a study of blood T cell repertoires in COVID-19. Study context: Some COVID-19 samples were acute and others convalescent; all came from the United States, Italy and Spain. The analysed material was cDNA or gDNA that came from T cells, B-cell-depleted T cells, or PBMCs.

The germline V gene encodes CDR1 SGHRS and CDR2 YFSETQ. This CDR3 has 14 residues. J was trimmed by 7 bases and V by 4 bases; bases with no gene match: 6. The study drew participants aged about 18 to 89 years from some 24 US areas. Membership in each cohort depended on participant-reported clinical history. Repertoires were generated with immunoSEQ multiplex PCR, while TCRdb's copy carries only in-frame clones and drops some. The data hold over 250,000 clones, with roughly 90% observed a single time. The sequence came from a man aged 55 to 69 who had recovered from COVID-19. The chain links TRBV5-1 to TRBJ1-5, with 9 bases lining up with TRBD1. Input material: PBMCs or T cells enriched from blood (not recorded which). The CDR3 loop reads CASSEGQGRQPQHF. The CDR3 nucleotides are TGCGCCAGCAGCGAGGGACAGGGAAGACAGCCCCAGCATTTT.